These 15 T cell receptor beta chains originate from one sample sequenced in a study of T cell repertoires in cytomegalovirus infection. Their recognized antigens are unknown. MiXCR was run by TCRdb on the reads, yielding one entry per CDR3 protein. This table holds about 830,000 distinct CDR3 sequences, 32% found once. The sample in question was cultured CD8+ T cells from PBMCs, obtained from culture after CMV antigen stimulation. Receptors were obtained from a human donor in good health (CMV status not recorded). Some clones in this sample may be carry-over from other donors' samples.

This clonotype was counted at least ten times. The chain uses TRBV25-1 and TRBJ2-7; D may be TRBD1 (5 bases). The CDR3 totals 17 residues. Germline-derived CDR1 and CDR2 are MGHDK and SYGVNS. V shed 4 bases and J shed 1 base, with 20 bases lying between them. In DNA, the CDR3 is TGTGCCAGCAGTGGCAGGGCCGACAGCCGAAAATCCTACGAGCAGTACTTC. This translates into CASSGRADSRKSYEQYF.

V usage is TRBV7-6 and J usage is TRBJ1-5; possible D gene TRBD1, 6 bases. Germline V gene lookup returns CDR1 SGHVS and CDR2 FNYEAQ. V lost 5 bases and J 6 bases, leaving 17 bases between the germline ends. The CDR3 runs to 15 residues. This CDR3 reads CASSPRGGRGQPQHF. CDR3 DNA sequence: TGTGCCAGCAGCCCCCGTGGGGGGCGCGGTCAGCCCCAGCATTTT.

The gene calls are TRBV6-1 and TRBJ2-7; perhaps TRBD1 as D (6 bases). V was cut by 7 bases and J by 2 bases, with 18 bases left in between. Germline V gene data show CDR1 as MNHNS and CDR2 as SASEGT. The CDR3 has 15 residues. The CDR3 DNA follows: TGTGCCAGCAACCCCCCGGGAACAGGGCCCTACGAGCAGTACTTC. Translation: CASNPPGTGPYEQYF.

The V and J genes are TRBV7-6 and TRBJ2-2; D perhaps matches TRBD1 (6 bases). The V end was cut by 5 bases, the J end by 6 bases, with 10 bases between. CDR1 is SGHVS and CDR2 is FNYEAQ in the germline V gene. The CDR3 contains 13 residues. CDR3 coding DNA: TGTGCCAGCAGCAAAGGACAGCCCGGGGAGCTGTTTTTT. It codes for CASSKGQPGELFF.

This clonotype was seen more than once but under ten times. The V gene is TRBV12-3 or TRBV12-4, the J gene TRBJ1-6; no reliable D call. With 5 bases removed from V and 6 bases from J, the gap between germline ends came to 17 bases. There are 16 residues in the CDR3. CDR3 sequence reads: CASSPPARPLNSPLHF. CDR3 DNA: TGTGCCAGCAGTCCCCCCGCCCGGCCCCTTAATTCACCCCTCCACTTT.

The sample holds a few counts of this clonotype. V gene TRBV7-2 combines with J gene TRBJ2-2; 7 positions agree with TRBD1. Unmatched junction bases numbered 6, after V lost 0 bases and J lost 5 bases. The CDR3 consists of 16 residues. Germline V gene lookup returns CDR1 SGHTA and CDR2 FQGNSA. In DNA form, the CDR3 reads TGTGCCAGCAGCTTAGCAGGGGGCGCGGGTACCGGGGAGCTGTTTTTT. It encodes CASSLAGGAGTGELFF.

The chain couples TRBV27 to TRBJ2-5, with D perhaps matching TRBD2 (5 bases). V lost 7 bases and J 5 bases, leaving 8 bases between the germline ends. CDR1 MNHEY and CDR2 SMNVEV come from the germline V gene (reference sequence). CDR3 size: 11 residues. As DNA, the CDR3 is TGTGCCAGCATGAGGGCGGAGACCCAGTACTTC. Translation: CASMRAETQYF.

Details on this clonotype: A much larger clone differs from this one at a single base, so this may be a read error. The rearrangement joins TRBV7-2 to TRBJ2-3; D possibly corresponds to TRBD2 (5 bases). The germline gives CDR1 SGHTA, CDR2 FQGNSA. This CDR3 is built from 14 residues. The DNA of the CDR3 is TGTGCCAACAGCCCCGGACTTAGCACAGATACGCAGTATTTT. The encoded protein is CANSPGLSTDTQYF.

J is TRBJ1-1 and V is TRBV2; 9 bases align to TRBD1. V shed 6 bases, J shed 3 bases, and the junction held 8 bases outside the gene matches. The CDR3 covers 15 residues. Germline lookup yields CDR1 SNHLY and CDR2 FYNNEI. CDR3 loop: CASREDRGWDTEAFF. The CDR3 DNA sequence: TGTGCCAGCAGGGAGGACAGGGGCTGGGACACTGAAGCTTTCTTT.

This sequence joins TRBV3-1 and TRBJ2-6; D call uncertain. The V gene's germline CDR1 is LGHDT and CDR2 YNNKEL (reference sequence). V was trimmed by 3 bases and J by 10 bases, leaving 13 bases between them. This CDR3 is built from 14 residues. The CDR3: CASSHGASSNVLTF. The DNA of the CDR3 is TGTGCCAGCAGCCATGGAGCCAGCTCTAACGTCCTGACTTTC.

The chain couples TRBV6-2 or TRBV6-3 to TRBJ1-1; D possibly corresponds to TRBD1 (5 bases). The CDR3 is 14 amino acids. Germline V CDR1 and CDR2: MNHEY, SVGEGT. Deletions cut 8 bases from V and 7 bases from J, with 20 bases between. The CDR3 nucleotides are TGTGCCAGCCGGGCAGGGCGGAATATCGTTGAAGCTTTCTTT. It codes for CASRAGRNIVEAFF.

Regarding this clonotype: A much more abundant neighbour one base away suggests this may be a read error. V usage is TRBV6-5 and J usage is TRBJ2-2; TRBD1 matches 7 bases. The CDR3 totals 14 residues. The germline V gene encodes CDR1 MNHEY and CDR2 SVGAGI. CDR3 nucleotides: TGTGTCAGCAGAACAGGGGCCACCACCGGGGAGCTGTTTTTT. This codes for CVSRTGATTGELFF.

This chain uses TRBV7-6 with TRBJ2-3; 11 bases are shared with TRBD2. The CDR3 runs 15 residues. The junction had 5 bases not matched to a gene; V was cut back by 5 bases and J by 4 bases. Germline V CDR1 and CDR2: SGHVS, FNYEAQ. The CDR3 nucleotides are TGTGCCAGCAGCATTAGCGGGGGGGTGCCAGATACGCAGTATTTT. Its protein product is CASSISGGVPDTQYF. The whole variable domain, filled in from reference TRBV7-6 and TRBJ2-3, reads GAGVSQSPRYKVTKRGQDVALRCDPISGHVSLYWYRQALGQGPEFLTYFNYEAQQDKSGLPNDRFSAERPEGSISTLTIQRTEQRDSAMYRCASSISGGVPDTQYFGPGTRLTVL.

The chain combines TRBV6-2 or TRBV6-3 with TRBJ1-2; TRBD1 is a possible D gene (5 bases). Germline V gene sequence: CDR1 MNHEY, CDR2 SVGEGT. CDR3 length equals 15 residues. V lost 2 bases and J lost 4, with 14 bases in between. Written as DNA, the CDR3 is TGTGCCAGCAGTTACGGTGACAGCGGACCCTATGGCTACACCTTC. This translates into CASSYGDSGPYGYTF.

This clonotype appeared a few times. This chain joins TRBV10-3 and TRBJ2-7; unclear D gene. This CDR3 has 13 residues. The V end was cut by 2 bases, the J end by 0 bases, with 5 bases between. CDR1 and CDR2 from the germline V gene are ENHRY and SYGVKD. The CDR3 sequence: CAISEGYSYEQYF. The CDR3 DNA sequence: TGTGCCATCAGTGAGGGCTACTCCTACGAGCAGTACTTC.